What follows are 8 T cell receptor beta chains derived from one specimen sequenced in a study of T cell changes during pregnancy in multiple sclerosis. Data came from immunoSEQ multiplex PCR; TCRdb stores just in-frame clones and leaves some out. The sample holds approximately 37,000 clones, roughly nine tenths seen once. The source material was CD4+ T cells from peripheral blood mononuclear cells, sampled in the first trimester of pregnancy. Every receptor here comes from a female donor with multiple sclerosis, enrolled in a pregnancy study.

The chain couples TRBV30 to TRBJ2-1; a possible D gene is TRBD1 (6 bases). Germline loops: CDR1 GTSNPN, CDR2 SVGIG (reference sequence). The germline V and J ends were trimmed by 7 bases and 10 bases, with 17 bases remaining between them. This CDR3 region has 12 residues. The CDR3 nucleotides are TGTGCCTACGGGACACAGCAGGACGAGCAGTTCTTC. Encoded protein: CAYGTQQDEQFF.

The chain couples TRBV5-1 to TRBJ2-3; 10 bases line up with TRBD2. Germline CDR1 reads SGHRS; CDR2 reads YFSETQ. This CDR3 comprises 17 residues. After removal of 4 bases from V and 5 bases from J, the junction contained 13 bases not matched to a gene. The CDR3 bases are TGCGCCAGCAGCAAGGACGGACTAGCGGAGATGGGAGATACGCAGTATTTT. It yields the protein CASSKDGLAEMGDTQYF. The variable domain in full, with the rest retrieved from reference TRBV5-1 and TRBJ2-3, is KAGVTQTPRYLIKTRGQQVTLSCSPISGHRSVSWYQQTPGQGLQFLFEYFSETQRNKGNFPGRFSGRQFSNSRSEMNVSTLELGDSALYLCASSKDGLAEMGDTQYFGPGTRLTVL.

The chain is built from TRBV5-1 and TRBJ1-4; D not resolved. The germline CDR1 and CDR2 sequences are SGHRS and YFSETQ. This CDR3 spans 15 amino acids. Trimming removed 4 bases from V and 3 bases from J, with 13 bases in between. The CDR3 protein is CASSPRVLPNEKLFF. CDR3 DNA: TGCGCCAGCAGCCCACGGGTCCTACCTAATGAAAAACTGTTTTTT.

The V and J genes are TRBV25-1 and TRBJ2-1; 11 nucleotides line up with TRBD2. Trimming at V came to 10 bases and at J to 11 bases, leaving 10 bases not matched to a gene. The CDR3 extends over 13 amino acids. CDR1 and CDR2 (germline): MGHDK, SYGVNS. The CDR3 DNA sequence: TGTGCCACCAAGGGACTAGCGGAAATCCAGCAGTTCTTC. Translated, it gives CATKGLAEIQQFF.

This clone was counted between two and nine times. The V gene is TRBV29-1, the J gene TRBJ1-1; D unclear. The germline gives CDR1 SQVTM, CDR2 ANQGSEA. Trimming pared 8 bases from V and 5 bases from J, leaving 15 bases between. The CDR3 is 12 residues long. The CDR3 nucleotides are TGCAGCTCCGAGGAGTTTGGGACTGAAGCTTTCTTT. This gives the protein CSSEEFGTEAFF. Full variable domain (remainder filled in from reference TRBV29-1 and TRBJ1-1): SAVISQKPSRDICQRGTSLTIQCQVDSQVTMMFWYRQQPGQSLTLIATANQGSEATYESGFVIDKFPISRPNLTFSTLTVSNMSPEDSSIYLCSSEEFGTEAFFGQGTRLTVV.

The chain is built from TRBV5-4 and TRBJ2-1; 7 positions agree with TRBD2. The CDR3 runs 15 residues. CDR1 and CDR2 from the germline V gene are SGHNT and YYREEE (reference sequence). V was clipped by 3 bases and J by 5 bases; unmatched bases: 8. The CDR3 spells CASSWDPGTNNEQFF. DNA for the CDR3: TGTGCCAGCAGCTGGGATCCCGGGACTAACAATGAGCAGTTCTTC.

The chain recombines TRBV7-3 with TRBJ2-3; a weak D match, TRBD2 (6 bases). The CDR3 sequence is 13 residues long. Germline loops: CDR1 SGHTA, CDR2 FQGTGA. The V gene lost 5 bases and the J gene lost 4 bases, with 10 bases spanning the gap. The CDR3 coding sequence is TGTGCCAGCAGCACTGGGACTCCAGATACGCAGTATTTT. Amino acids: CASSTGTPDTQYF.

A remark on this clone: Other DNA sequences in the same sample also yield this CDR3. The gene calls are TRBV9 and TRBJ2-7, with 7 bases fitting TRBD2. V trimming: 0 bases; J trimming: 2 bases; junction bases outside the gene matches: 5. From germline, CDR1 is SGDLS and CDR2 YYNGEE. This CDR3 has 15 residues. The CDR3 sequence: CASSVGLAETYEQYF. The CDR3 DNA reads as TGTGCCAGCAGCGTAGGGCTAGCGGAAACCTACGAGCAGTACTTC.